This T cell receptor beta chain appears in the sequencing data of a study of tumor-infiltrating lymphocytes in oesophageal squamous cell carcinoma. TCRdb ran MiXCR on the PCR reads and lists one entry per CDR3 protein. This sample has 10,000 to 15,000 distinct CDR3 sequences, with roughly 51% found just once. V dropped 4 bases and J dropped 1 base, with 7 bases sitting between them. Looked up from germline, CDR1 is MDHEN and CDR2 is SYDVKM. The CDR3 extends over 13 amino acids. This clonotype was detected ten times or more. Material for sequencing was esophageal tumor tissue. The TCR comes from a male donor with esophageal squamous cell carcinoma. This chain joins TRBV28 and TRBJ2-5, with D maybe TRBD2 (5 bases). This chain's CDR3 is CASSSGSQETQYF. The CDR3 nucleotides read TGTGCCAGCAGTTCGGGATCCCAAGAGACCCAGTACTTC.